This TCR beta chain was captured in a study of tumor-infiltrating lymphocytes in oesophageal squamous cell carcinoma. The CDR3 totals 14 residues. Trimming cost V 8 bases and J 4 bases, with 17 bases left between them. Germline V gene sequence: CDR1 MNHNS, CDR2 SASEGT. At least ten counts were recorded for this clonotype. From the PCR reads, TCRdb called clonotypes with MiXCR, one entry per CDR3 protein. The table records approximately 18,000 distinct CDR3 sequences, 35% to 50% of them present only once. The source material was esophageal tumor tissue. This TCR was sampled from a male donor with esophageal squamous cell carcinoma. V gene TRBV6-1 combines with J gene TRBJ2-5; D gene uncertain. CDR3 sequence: CASLLFGPGETQYF. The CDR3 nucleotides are TGTGCCAGCCTCCTTTTCGGCCCTGGAGAGACCCAGTACTTC.